The clone carrying this T cell receptor beta chain was recorded once. Its antigen is unidentified. With 4 bases clipped from V and 0 bases from J, the junction kept 5 bases outside the gene matches. Germline CDR1 and CDR2: SGDLS and YYNGEE. The CDR3 runs 15 residues. TCRdb's table, derived via immunoSEQ multiplex PCR, lists solely in-frame clones and lacks some. The sample has about 820,000 clones, about 91% seen once. CD45RO negativity and positive selection for CCR7 defined naive CD8 cells, a population that excluded terminally differentiated effector memory CD45RA+ cells. This entry belongs to a study of shared clonotypes between healthy human individuals. General study findings and limits: Four donors held around 5% of naive CD4 clonotypes in common.

This clonotype originated in a man aged 30 to 45 in good health. V and J are TRBV9 and TRBJ2-7; 9 bases are a match to TRBD2. Sequences were obtained from naive CD8+ T cells sorted from blood. The CDR3 region has the DNA TGTGCCAGCAGCCCCGCGGGAGGGAGCTCCTACGAGCAGTACTTC. This encodes CASSPAGGSSYEQYF.